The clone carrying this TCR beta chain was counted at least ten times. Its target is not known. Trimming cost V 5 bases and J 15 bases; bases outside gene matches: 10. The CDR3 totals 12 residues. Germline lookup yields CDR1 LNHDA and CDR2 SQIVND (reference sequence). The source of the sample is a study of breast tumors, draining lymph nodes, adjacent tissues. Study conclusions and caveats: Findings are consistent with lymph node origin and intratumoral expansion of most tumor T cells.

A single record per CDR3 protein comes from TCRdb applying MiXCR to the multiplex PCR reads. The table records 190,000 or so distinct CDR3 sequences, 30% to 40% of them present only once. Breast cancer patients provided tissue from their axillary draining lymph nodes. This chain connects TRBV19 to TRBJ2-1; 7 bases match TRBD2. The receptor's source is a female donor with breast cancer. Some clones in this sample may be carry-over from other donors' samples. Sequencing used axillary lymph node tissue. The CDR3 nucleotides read TGTGCCAGTAGTCCGGGGGACTATTGGGTGTTCTTC. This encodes CASSPGDYWVFF. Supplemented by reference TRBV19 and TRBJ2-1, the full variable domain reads DGGITQSPKYLFRKEGQNVTLSCEQNLNHDAMYWYRQDPGQGLRLIYYSQIVNDFQKGDIAEGYSVSREKKESFPLTVTSAQKNPTAFYLCASSPGDYWVFFGPGTRLTVL.